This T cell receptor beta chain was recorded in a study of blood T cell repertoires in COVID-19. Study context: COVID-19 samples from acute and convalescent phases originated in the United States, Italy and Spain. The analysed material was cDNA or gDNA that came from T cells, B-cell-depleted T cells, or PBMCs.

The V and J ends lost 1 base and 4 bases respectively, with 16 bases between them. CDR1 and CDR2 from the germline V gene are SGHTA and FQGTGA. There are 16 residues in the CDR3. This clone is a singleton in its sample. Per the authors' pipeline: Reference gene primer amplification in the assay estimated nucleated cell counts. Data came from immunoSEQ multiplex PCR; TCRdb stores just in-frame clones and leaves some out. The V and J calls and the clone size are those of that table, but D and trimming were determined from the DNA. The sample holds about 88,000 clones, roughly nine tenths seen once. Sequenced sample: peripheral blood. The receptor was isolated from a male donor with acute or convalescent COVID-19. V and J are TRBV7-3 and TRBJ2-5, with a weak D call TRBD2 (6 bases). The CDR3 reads CASSLMGGAGGETQYF. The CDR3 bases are TGTGCCAGCAGCTTAATGGGCGGGGCCGGGGGAGAGACCCAGTACTTC.